This T cell receptor beta chain comes out of a study of T-cell memory formation after mild COVID-19 (dated by TCRdb to about 2021). Describing the broader study: TCR sequence clusters from the two donors were found to be largely donor specific. Two young, previously healthy adult volunteers, one female and one male, were included in the cohort. T-cell clones expanding and contracting after mild COVID-19 in a couple of donors were tracked by longitudinal TCRalpha and TCRbeta repertoire sequencing.

The sequencing machine was an Illumina NovaSeq 6000. Using 5'RACE with constant-segment primers, TCRalpha and TCRbeta cDNA libraries were constructed, with sample barcodes and unique molecular identifiers added in the process. Trizol reagent was used to extract RNA from every sample. The libraries were amplified in two PCR steps, and the second step added a second sample barcode and Illumina TruSeq adapters. Sequencing of libraries was performed on an Illumina NovaSeq with 2 x 150 bp paired-end reads. The original pipeline was this. Reads were demultiplexed and collapsed into UMI-guided consensus sequences with migec v1.2.7. Using mixcr v2.1.11, UMI consensuses were aligned to TRA and TRB V and J templates and then assembled into clonotypes. Clonotypes were classified as expanded or contracted when called significant by both edgeR and NoisET, with noise models trained on biological replicates. For edgeR calls, the cutoffs were a false discovery rate-adjusted p below 0.01 and a log2 fold-change threshold of 1. As an exploratory analysis of dynamics, max-normalized trajectories of the 1000 most abundant clonotypes were examined by PCA with hierarchical clustering. The CD4 or CD8 phenotype of responding clones was assigned using the separately sequenced CD4+ and CD8+ repertoires. TCRdb passed the public sequencing reads through fastp at Q25 and MiXCR, retaining productive beta sequences. Identical CDR3 proteins give one entry, which carries the most common genes and DNA. Here the V and J calls rest on TCRdb's processing, not on the authors' analysis. The sample table lists tens of thousands of distinct CDR3 sequences, roughly 15% of them with a count of one. Jointly, the top ten make up approximately 40% of the sample.

Ficoll-Paque density gradient centrifugation was the method used to isolate PBMCs. General conclusions and limits of the study: Only a couple of mild cases were covered by the study, and larger cohorts that include severe cases with pre-infection samples were considered necessary. Contracting CD4+ clones appeared mostly in the CM and EM memory subsets, whereas CD8+ clones were enriched in EMRA. Clones that contracted from day 15 to 85 showed balanced CD4/CD8 phenotypes, whereas a second wave of clones that expanded from day 15 to 37 leaned towards CD4+. SARS-CoV-2 specificity of the second-wave clones peaking on day 37 was not confirmed. Some responding clones were detected in pre-infection memory, which suggested that pre-existing cross-reactive memory T cells had joined the SARS-CoV-2 response.

This clonotype was found a few times. Which antigen it targets is not known. Per-base quality was not reported, and no clone a single base away is much larger than it. V is cut by 7 bases and J by 2 bases, and the space between the germline ends is 11 bases. There are 13 amino acids in the CDR3, from cysteine to phenylalanine inclusive. Only the CDR3 region is kept as DNA, spanning 39 bases read in frame from base 1. CDR1 and CDR2, looked up from the germline V gene, are SNHLY and FYNNEI. Sequencing was performed on PBMCs or a T cell subset sorted from them (not recorded which). This TCR was recovered from a man younger than 35 who had mild COVID-19 (a few samples of this study predate the infection). The sample titles of this study are shuffled in the database, so cell type and time point are left out; the donor was told from shared clones. The sequence links TRBV2 to TRBJ1-1, with the D gene uncertain. The DNA is TGTGCCAGCATGCGGGCGGGTAACACTGAAGCTTTCTTT. It translates to CASMRAGNTEAFF.